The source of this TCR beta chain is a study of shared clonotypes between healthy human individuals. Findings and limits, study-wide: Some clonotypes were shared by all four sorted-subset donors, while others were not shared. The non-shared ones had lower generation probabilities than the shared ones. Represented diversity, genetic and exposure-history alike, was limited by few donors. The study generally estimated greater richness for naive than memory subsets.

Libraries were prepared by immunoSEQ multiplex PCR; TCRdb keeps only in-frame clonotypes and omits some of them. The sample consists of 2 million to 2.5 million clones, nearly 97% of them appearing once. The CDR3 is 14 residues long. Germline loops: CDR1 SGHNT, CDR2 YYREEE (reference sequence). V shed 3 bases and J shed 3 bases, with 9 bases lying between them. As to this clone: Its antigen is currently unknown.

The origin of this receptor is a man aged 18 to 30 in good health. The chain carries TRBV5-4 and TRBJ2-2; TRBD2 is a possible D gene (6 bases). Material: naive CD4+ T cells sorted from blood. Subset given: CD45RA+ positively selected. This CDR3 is CASSSGLYTGELFF. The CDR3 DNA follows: TGTGCCAGCAGCTCGGGACTGTACACCGGGGAGCTGTTTTTT.